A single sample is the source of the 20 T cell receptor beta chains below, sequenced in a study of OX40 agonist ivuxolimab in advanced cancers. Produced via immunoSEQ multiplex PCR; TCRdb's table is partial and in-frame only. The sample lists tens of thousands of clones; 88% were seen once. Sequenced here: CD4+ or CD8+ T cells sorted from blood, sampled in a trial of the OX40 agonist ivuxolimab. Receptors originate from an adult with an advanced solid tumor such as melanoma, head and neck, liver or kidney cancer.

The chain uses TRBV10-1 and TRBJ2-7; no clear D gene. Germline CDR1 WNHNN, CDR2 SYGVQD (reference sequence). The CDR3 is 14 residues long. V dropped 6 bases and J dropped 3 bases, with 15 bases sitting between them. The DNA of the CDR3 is TGCGCCAGCAGCCCCCCCCTAAATAGCTACGAGCAGTACTTC. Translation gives CASSPPLNSYEQYF.

CDR3 loop: CASSLLTTGGETQYF. CDR3 DNA sequence: TGTGCCAGCAGCTTGCTGACGACAGGGGGAGAGACCCAGTACTTC. The chain employs TRBV7-3 and TRBJ2-5, with TRBD1 identical over 9 bases. This CDR3 is built from 15 residues. V gave up 3 bases and J gave up 4 bases; unmatched junction bases: 6. Germline V gene data show CDR1 as SGHTA and CDR2 as FQGTGA.

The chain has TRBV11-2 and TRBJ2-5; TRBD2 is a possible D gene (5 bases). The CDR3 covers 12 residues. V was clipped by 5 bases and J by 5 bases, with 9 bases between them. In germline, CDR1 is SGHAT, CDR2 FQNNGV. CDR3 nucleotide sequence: TGTGCCAGCAGCCCCTCGGGGGAGACCCAGTACTTC. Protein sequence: CASSPSGETQYF.

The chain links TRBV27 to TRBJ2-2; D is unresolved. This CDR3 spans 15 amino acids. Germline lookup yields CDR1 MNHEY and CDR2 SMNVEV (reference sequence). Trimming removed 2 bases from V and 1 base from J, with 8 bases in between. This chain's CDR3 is CASSLRGENTGELFF. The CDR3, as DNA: TGTGCCAGCAGTTTACGTGGGGAGAACACCGGGGAGCTGTTTTTT.

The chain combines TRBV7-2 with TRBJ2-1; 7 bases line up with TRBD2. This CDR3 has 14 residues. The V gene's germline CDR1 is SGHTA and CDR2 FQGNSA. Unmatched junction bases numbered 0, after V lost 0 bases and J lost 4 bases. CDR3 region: CASSLAGGYNEQFF. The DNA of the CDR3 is TGTGCCAGCAGCTTAGCGGGGGGGTACAATGAGCAGTTCTTC.

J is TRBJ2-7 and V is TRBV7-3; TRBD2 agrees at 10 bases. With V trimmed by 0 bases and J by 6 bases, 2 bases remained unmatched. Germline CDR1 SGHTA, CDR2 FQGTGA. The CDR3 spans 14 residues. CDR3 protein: CASSLTGTSVEQYF. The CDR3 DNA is TGTGCCAGCAGCTTAACGGGGACTAGCGTCGAGCAGTACTTC.

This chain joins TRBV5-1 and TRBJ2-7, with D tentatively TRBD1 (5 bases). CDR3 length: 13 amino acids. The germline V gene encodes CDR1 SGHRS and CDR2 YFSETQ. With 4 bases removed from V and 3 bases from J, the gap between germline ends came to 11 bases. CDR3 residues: CASSGAGVYEQYF. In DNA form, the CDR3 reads TGCGCCAGCAGCGGGGCTGGCGTCTACGAGCAGTACTTC. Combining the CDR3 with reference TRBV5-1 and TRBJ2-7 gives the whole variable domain KAGVTQTPRYLIKTRGQQVTLSCSPISGHRSVSWYQQTPGQGLQFLFEYFSETQRNKGNFPGRFSGRQFSNSRSEMNVSTLELGDSALYLCASSGAGVYEQYFGPGTRLTVT.

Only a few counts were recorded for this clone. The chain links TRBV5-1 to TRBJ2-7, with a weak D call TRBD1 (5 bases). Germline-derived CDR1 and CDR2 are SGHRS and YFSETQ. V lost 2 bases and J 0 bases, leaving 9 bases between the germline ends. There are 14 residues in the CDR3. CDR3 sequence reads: CASSLQESSYEQYF. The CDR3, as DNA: TGCGCCAGCAGCTTACAGGAAAGCTCCTACGAGCAGTACTTC.

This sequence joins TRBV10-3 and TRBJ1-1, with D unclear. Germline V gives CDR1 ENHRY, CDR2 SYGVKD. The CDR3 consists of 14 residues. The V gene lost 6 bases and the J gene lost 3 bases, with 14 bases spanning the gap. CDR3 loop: CAISLERWDTEAFF. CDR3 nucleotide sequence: TGTGCCATCAGCCTAGAACGGTGGGACACTGAAGCTTTCTTT.

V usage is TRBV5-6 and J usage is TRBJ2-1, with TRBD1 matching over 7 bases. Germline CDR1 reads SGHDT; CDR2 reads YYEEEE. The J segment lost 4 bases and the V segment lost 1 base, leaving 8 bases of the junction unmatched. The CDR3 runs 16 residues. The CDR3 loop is CASSLFFRDRYNEQFF. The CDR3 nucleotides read TGTGCCAGCAGCTTGTTCTTCCGGGACAGATACAATGAGCAGTTCTTC.

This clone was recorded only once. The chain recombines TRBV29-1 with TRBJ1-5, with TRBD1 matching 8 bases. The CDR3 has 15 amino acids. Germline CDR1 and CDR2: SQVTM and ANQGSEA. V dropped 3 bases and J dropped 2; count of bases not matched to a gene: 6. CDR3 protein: CSVEVGQGGNQPQHF. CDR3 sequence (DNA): TGCAGCGTTGAGGTCGGACAGGGAGGCAATCAGCCCCAGCATTTT.

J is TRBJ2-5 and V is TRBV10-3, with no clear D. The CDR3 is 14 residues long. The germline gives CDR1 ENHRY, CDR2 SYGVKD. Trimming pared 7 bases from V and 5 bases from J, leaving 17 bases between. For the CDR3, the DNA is TGTGCCATCAAGCAGCCCGGGCCGGAGGAGACCCAGTACTTC. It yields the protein CAIKQPGPEETQYF.

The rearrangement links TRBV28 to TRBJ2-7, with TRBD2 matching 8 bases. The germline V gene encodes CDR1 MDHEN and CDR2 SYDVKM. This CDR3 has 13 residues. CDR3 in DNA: TGTGCTTCTACACCGGGAGGGCCTAGGGAGCAGTACTTC. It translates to CASTPGGPREQYF. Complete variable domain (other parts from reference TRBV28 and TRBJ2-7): DVKVTQSSRYLVKRTGEKVFLECVQDMDHENMFWYRQDPGLGLRLIYFSYDVKMKEKGDIPEGYSVSREKKERFSLILESASTNQTSMYLCASTPGGPREQYFGPGTRLTVT.

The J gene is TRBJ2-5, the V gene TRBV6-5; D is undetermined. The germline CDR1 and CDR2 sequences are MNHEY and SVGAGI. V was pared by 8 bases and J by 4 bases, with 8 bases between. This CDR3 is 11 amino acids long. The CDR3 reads CASRTRETQYF. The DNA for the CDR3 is TGTGCCAGCCGGACCCGAGAGACCCAGTACTTC.

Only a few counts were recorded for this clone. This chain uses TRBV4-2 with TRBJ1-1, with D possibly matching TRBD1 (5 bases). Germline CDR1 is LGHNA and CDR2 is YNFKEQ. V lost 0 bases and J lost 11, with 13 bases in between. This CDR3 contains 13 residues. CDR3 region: CASSQDGGVAAFF. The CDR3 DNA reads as TGTGCCAGCAGCCAAGATGGGGGGGTGGCGGCTTTCTTT.

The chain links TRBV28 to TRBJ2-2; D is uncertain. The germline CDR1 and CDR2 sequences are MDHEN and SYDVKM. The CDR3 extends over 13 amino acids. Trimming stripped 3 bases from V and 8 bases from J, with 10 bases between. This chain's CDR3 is CASSFPGQGELFF. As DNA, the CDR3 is TGTGCCAGCAGTTTTCCTGGGCAAGGGGAGCTGTTTTTT.

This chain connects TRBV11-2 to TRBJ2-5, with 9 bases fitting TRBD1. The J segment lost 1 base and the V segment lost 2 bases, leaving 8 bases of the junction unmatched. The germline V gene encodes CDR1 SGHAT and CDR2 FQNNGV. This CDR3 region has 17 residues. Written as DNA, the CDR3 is TGTGCCAGCAGCTTAAGGAGGGGACAGGGTTTCCAAGAGACCCAGTACTTC. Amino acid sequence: CASSLRRGQGFQETQYF.

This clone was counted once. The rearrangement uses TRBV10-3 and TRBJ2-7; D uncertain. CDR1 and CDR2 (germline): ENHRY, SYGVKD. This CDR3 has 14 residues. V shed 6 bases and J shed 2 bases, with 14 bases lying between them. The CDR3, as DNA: TGTGCCATCAGATCAACTGGTGGACCCTACGAGCAGTACTTC. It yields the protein CAIRSTGGPYEQYF.

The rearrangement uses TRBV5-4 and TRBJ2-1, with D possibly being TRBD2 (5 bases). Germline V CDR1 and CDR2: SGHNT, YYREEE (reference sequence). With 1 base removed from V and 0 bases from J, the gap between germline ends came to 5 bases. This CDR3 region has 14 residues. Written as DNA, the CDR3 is TGTGCCAGCAGCTTGCGGGACTCCTACAATGAGCAGTTCTTC. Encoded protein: CASSLRDSYNEQFF.

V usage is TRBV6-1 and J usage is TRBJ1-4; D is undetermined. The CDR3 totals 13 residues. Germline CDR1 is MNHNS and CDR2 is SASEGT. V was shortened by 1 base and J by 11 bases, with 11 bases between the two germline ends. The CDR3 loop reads CASSEETDTKLFF. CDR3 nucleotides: TGTGCCAGCAGTGAAGAGACTGATACGAAACTGTTTTTT.